The rows below give T cell receptor beta chains drawn from one sample of a study of blood T cell repertoires in COVID-19. The repertoire was sequenced with immunoSEQ multiplex PCR; TCRdb's copy has only in-frame clones and lacks some. The data contain over 140,000 clones, about three quarters of them singletons. Material for sequencing was peripheral blood. These receptors all come from a woman of 80 years or more with active or convalescent COVID-19. Both conserved end residues are trimmed from each CDR3. Each record gives: CDR3 length, V gene, clone size, CDR3 protein. Rows give clone size only sometimes, using once, few, many, or a class for an expanded clone.

cdr3_length: 11; v_call: TRBV18; clone_size: NA; cdr3_aa: ASSRQGGNEQF
cdr3_length: 10; v_call: TRBV28; clone_size: NA; cdr3_aa: ASSLFSQPQH
cdr3_length: 13; v_call: TRBV9; clone_size: NA; cdr3_aa: ASSPGQGLNQPQH
cdr3_length: 14; v_call: TRBV5-5; clone_size: NA; cdr3_aa: ASSPEGTRERFGLF
cdr3_length: 12; v_call: TRBV28; clone_size: NA; cdr3_aa: ASSSGQGNQPQH
cdr3_length: 14; v_call: TRBV18; clone_size: NA; cdr3_aa: ASSPRGQGSDYGYT
cdr3_length: 14; v_call: TRBV2; clone_size: NA; cdr3_aa: ASRPPGQGARQPQH
cdr3_length: 11; v_call: TRBV5-5; clone_size: NA; cdr3_aa: ASSLQQNYGYT
cdr3_length: 12; v_call: TRBV6-6; clone_size: few; cdr3_aa: ASSKTDTNYGYT
cdr3_length: 11; v_call: TRBV2; clone_size: NA; cdr3_aa: ASTGQGGNTIY
cdr3_length: 15; v_call: TRBV2; clone_size: NA; cdr3_aa: ASSVQGQAPINYGYT
cdr3_length: 11; v_call: TRBV7-8; clone_size: NA; cdr3_aa: ASTLSSDTEAF
cdr3_length: 11; v_call: TRBV12-3/TRBV12-4; clone_size: NA; cdr3_aa: ASTVNSNQPQH
cdr3_length: 14; v_call: TRBV6-6; clone_size: NA; cdr3_aa: ASSLPTGGSGNTIY
cdr3_length: 14; v_call: TRBV4-3; clone_size: NA; cdr3_aa: ASSQEVQAVSSPLH
cdr3_length: 11; v_call: TRBV19; clone_size: NA; cdr3_aa: ASTMQGDRGYT
cdr3_length: 11; v_call: TRBV6-2/TRBV6-3; clone_size: NA; cdr3_aa: ASSYGAPDEQF
cdr3_length: 12; v_call: TRBV27; clone_size: NA; cdr3_aa: ASSRTVSNQPQH
cdr3_length: 11; v_call: TRBV12-3/TRBV12-4; clone_size: NA; cdr3_aa: ASRGQNWETQY
cdr3_length: 12; v_call: TRBV10-3; clone_size: NA; cdr3_aa: AINRQGAGTEAF
cdr3_length: 14; v_call: TRBV5-4; clone_size: NA; cdr3_aa: ASSLGLAGGQDEQF
cdr3_length: 12; v_call: TRBV6-5; clone_size: NA; cdr3_aa: ASRPGTTNEKLF
cdr3_length: 12; v_call: TRBV5-5; clone_size: NA; cdr3_aa: ASSFSDLNGELF
cdr3_length: 15; v_call: TRBV1; clone_size: once; cdr3_aa: TSSQMGSGGAVETQY
cdr3_length: 16; v_call: TRBV7-9; clone_size: NA; cdr3_aa: ASSNSMGTGTRTDTQY
cdr3_length: 12; v_call: TRBV3-1/TRBV3-2; clone_size: NA; cdr3_aa: ASSLNSGGETQY
cdr3_length: 13; v_call: TRBV28; clone_size: few; cdr3_aa: ASTWGGNHNQPQH
cdr3_length: 10; v_call: TRBV18; clone_size: NA; cdr3_aa: ASSPSEETQY
cdr3_length: 12; v_call: TRBV30; clone_size: NA; cdr3_aa: AWRKNRGSTEAF
cdr3_length: 13; v_call: TRBV7-8; clone_size: NA; cdr3_aa: ASSLDRGSNTEAF
cdr3_length: 11; v_call: TRBV2; clone_size: once; cdr3_aa: ASRFSGNTEAF
cdr3_length: 13; v_call: TRBV19; clone_size: NA; cdr3_aa: ASVPGQGGPYGYT
cdr3_length: 16; v_call: TRBV3-1/TRBV3-2; clone_size: NA; cdr3_aa: ASSQHNSGTGFNQPQH
cdr3_length: 13; v_call: TRBV2; clone_size: few; cdr3_aa: ASSLDRGGMNPQH
cdr3_length: 12; v_call: TRBV11-2; clone_size: NA; cdr3_aa: ASSLGPTGQPQH
cdr3_length: 10; v_call: TRBV29-1; clone_size: NA; cdr3_aa: SAGLGARGYT
cdr3_length: 14; v_call: TRBV6-2/TRBV6-3; clone_size: NA; cdr3_aa: ASSYSSGATNEKLF
cdr3_length: 13; v_call: TRBV11-2; clone_size: NA; cdr3_aa: ASNHPGSNNSPLH
cdr3_length: 13; v_call: TRBV9; clone_size: NA; cdr3_aa: ASSQEGVSYNEQF
cdr3_length: 13; v_call: TRBV6-6; clone_size: NA; cdr3_aa: ASRRDTGNNQPQH
cdr3_length: 11; v_call: TRBV6-5; clone_size: NA; cdr3_aa: ASSWDRGYEQY
cdr3_length: 13; v_call: TRBV2; clone_size: few; cdr3_aa: ASTPSGLANEKLF
cdr3_length: 13; v_call: TRBV15; clone_size: NA; cdr3_aa: ATSRKTGMSYEQY
cdr3_length: 13; v_call: TRBV5-8; clone_size: NA; cdr3_aa: ASSLGQGDRNTIY
cdr3_length: 11; v_call: TRBV14; clone_size: NA; cdr3_aa: ASSQQRGHEQY
cdr3_length: 12; v_call: TRBV5-1; clone_size: NA; cdr3_aa: ASRYGQGNTEAF
cdr3_length: 10; v_call: TRBV16; clone_size: NA; cdr3_aa: ASSQFRVEAF
cdr3_length: 16; v_call: TRBV27; clone_size: NA; cdr3_aa: ASSLPPGARGITDTQY
cdr3_length: 12; v_call: TRBV19; clone_size: once; cdr3_aa: ASSTDRVNQPQH
cdr3_length: 12; v_call: TRBV18; clone_size: NA; cdr3_aa: ASSPTGGPGELF
cdr3_length: 11; v_call: TRBV27; clone_size: NA; cdr3_aa: ASSLMRNTEAF
cdr3_length: 12; v_call: TRBV7-9; clone_size: NA; cdr3_aa: ASSSGGVGYGYT
cdr3_length: 12; v_call: TRBV11-2; clone_size: NA; cdr3_aa: ASSQGQGNSPLH
cdr3_length: 13; v_call: TRBV5-8; clone_size: NA; cdr3_aa: ASSSDRVSGNTIY
cdr3_length: 18; v_call: TRBV18; clone_size: NA; cdr3_aa: ASSPETRPGQGILTGELF
cdr3_length: 12; v_call: TRBV7-2; clone_size: NA; cdr3_aa: ASSPDRGNEKLF
cdr3_length: 14; v_call: TRBV7-2; clone_size: NA; cdr3_aa: ASSFRRGGSSYEQY
cdr3_length: 9; v_call: TRBV13; clone_size: NA; cdr3_aa: ASSWTGEAF